A selection of T cell receptor beta chains follows, all from one sample in a study of early T cells in non-severe SARS-CoV-2 infection. MiXCR was run by TCRdb on the 5' RACE reads, yielding one entry per CDR3 protein. Of fewer than 35,000 distinct CDR3 sequences in the sample, around 7% were seen once. The sample comprised whole blood. The receptors derive from an adult who was a healthcare worker with PCR-confirmed SARS-CoV-2 infection or an uninfected control (not recorded which). The CDR3 runs from the conserved cysteine through the conserved F or W. A D gene is named only where the DNA matches it firmly. Size tells how often a clone was seen (once, few, many) or the class of an expanded clone, and some rows leave it out.

>NA|NA|TRBV18|TRBJ1-1
CASSRRLERSTEAFF
TGTGCCAGCTCACGTAGACTCGAGCGGTCCACTGAAGCTTTCTTT
>many|NA|TRBV10-3|TRBJ2-1
CAISESGSGVVNEQFF
TGTGCCATCAGTGAGTCGGGCTCGGGTGTCGTGAATGAGCAGTTCTTC
>few|NA|TRBV7-8|TRBJ2-1
CASSLTVFGEQFF
TGTGCCAGCAGCTTGACAGTTTTTGGCGAGCAGTTCTTC
>many|TRBD2|TRBV20-1|TRBJ2-6
CSARPSGGLSSGANVLTF
TGCAGTGCGCGCCCCTCGGGGGGACTTAGCTCTGGGGCCAACGTCCTGACTTTC
>many|TRBD1|TRBV4-3|TRBJ1-1
CASSQTGVTEAFF
TGCGCCAGCAGCCAGACAGGGGTCACTGAAGCTTTCTTT
>few|NA|TRBV7-6|TRBJ2-1
CASSLDYSSYNEQFF
TGTGCCAGCAGCTTAGATTATAGCTCCTACAATGAGCAGTTCTTC
>many|TRBD2|TRBV6-5|TRBJ2-3
CASSYRAGGSTDTQYF
TGTGCCAGCAGTTATCGAGCGGGAGGTTCCACAGATACGCAGTATTTT
>NA|NA|TRBV6-2/TRBV6-3|TRBJ2-3
CASTQSGDTQYF
TGTGCCAGCACCCAAAGCGGAGATACGCAGTATTTT
>medium-sized|TRBD2|TRBV6-1|TRBJ2-1
CASSSTSGSSYEQFF
TGTGCCAGCAGTTCAACTAGCGGGAGTTCCTATGAGCAGTTCTTC
>many|NA|TRBV20-1|TRBJ2-1
CSASATLRRNEQFF
TGCAGTGCTAGCGCCACCTTAAGAAGAAATGAGCAGTTCTTC
>medium-sized|NA|TRBV2|TRBJ2-3
CASSDGWRTSTDTQYF
TGTGCCAGCAGTGATGGTTGGCGGACTAGCACAGATACGCAGTATTTT
>many|TRBD1|TRBV28|TRBJ1-2
CASTFTDRGNYGYTF
TGTGCCAGCACCTTTACAGACAGGGGAAACTATGGCTACACCTTC
>many|TRBD1|TRBV7-9|TRBJ2-7
CASRPDRGGSFRYEQYF
TGTGCCAGCAGACCCGACAGGGGCGGATCGTTCCGCTACGAGCAGTACTTC
>NA|NA|TRBV4-1|TRBJ1-4
CASSLLGGGATNEKLFF
TGCGCCAGCAGCCTCTTAGGCGGGGGGGCAACTAATGAAAAACTGTTTTTT
>many|NA|TRBV27|TRBJ2-2
CASSFENTGELFF
TGTGCCAGCAGTTTCGAGAACACCGGGGAGCTGTTTTTT
>many|NA|TRBV7-2|TRBJ1-1
CASSLKALNTEAFF
TGTGCCAGCAGCTTAAAGGCACTGAACACTGAAGCTTTCTTT
>many|TRBD1|TRBV6-2/TRBV6-3|TRBJ1-5
CASSPIDRGSQPQHF
TGTGCCAGCAGTCCAATCGACAGGGGAAGTCAGCCCCAGCATTTT
>few|NA|TRBV9|TRBJ2-1
CASRDKAYNEQFF
TGTGCCAGTCGGGATAAAGCCTACAATGAGCAGTTCTTC
>many|NA|TRBV5-1|TRBJ2-5
CASSFLSGEQTQYF
TGCGCCAGCAGCTTTTTGTCAGGGGAACAGACCCAGTACTTC
>NA|NA|TRBV7-2|TRBJ1-5
CASSLERGNQPQHF
TGTGCCAGCAGCTTAGAGAGGGGCAATCAGCCCCAGCATTTT
>medium-sized|NA|TRBV7-7|TRBJ2-5
CASSTGRTYQETQYF
TGTGCCAGCAGCACCGGACGGACGTACCAAGAGACCCAGTACTTC
>NA|TRBD2|TRBV20-1|TRBJ2-1
CSANRGLAGYNEQFF
TGCAGTGCTAACAGGGGACTAGCGGGTTACAATGAGCAGTTCTTC
>many|TRBD2|TRBV10-2|TRBJ2-5
CASKGLALAVQYF
TGCGCCAGCAAGGGACTAGCCCTGGCAGTCCAGTACTTC
>NA|NA|TRBV6-2/TRBV6-3|TRBJ2-1
CASTQGRVTFF
TGTGCCAGCACCCAGGGCCGAGTAACTTTCTTC
>NA|NA|TRBV29-1|TRBJ2-7
CSAATGTYTYYDEQYF
TGCAGCGCCGCTACCGGGACATACACCTACTACGACGAGCAGTACTTC
>many|TRBD1|TRBV16|TRBJ1-2
CASSQGTGAYGYTF
TGTGCCAGCAGCCAAGGGACAGGGGCCTATGGCTACACCTTC
>many|NA|TRBV12-3/TRBV12-4|TRBJ2-3
CASSLAGGTDTQYF
TGTGCCAGCAGTTTAGCGGGGGGCACAGATACGCAGTATTTT
>few|NA|TRBV6-4|TRBJ2-1
CASSPSQASYNEQFF
TGTGCCAGCAGTCCTAGCCAGGCCTCCTACAATGAGCAGTTCTTC
>many|TRBD1|TRBV29-1|TRBJ2-1
CSVVADRDNEQFF
TGCAGCGTTGTGGCCGACAGGGACAATGAGCAGTTCTTC
>many|NA|TRBV12-3/TRBV12-4|TRBJ2-6
CASSPRGVVGANVLTF
TGTGCCAGCAGCCCCAGGGGTGTAGTCGGGGCCAACGTCCTGACTTTC
>many|NA|TRBV7-2|TRBJ2-7
CASSLEGVGEQYF
TGTGCCAGCAGCTTAGAGGGCGTGGGGGAGCAGTACTTC
>many|TRBD2|TRBV12-3/TRBV12-4|TRBJ2-1
CASSSGGPEFNEQFF
TGTGCCAGCAGTTCGGGAGGGCCGGAGTTCAATGAGCAGTTCTTC
>many|TRBD2|TRBV7-9|TRBJ2-1
CASSWGGTSGRARFINEQFF
TGTGCCAGCAGCTGGGGAGGGACTAGCGGGAGGGCGAGGTTCATCAATGAGCAGTTCTTC